The TCR beta chain described here comes from a study of OX40 agonist ivuxolimab in advanced cancers. Findings and caveats of the study: On average, CD8+ T cells showed a greater number of expanded clones than CD4+. Partial responders treated at 0.1-3.0 mg/kg exhibited clonal expansion among the lowest measured.

This clone was seen a single time. Its antigen is still unknown. Repertoires were generated with immunoSEQ multiplex PCR, while TCRdb's copy carries only in-frame clones and drops some. Of approximately 12,000 clones listed, 80% to 85% are singletons. CDR1 MNHEY and CDR2 SMNVEV come from the germline V gene (reference sequence). The CDR3 has 16 residues. The V segment lost 3 bases and the J segment 6 bases; nucleotides outside the gene matches: 9. The study sampled blood at baseline, cycle 4 day 1, and cycle 7 day 1. The sequencing here drew on CD4+ or CD8+ T cells sorted from blood, taken in a trial of the OX40 agonist ivuxolimab. The chain has TRBV27 and TRBJ2-7; 12 bases match TRBD1. This receptor was identified in an adult with an advanced solid tumor such as melanoma, head and neck, liver or kidney cancer. The CDR3: CASSFSGQGAWGEQYF. CDR3 DNA: TGTGCCAGCAGTTTTTCGGGACAGGGGGCGTGGGGCGAGCAGTACTTC.